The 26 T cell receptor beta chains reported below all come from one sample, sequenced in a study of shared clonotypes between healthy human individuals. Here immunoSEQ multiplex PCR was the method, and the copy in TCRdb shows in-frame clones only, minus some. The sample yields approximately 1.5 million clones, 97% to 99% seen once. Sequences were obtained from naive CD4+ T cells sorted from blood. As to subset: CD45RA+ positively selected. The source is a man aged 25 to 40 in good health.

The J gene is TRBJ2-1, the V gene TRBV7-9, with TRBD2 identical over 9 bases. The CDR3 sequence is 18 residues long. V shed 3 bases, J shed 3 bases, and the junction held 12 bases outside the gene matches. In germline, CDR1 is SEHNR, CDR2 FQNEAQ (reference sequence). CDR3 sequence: CASSLTGPIAGDYNEQFF. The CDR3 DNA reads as TGTGCCAGCAGCTTGACAGGACCCATAGCGGGAGACTACAATGAGCAGTTCTTC.

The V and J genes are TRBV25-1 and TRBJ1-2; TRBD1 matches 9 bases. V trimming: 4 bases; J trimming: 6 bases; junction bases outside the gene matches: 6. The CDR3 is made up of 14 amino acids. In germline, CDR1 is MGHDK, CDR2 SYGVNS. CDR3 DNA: TGTGCCAGCAGTGGGGGGACAGGGTTACATGGCTACACCTTC. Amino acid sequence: CASSGGTGLHGYTF.

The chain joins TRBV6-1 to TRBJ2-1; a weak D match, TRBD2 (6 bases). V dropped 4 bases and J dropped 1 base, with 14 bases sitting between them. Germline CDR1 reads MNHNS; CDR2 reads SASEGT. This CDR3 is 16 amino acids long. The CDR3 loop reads CASSGGLPSSYNEQFF. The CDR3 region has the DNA TGTGCCAGCAGTGGCGGACTACCGTCATCCTACAATGAGCAGTTCTTC.

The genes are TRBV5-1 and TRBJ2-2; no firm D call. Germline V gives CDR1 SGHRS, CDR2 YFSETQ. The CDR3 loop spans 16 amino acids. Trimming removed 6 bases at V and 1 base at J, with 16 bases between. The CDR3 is CASKPTLTLNTGELFF. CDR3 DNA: TGCGCCAGCAAGCCGACCTTGACCCTGAACACCGGGGAGCTGTTTTTT.

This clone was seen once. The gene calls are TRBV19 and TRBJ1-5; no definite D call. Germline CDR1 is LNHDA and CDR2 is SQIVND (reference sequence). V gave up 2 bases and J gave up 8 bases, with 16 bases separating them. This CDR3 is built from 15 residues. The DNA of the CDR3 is TGTGCCAGTAGTATAAGCAGCGGGCGCAGAGAGCCCCAGCATTTT. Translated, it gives CASSISSGRREPQHF.

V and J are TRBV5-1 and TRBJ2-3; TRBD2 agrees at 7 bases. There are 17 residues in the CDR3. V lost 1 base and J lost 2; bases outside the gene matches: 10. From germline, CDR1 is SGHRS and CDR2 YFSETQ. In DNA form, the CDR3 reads TGCGCCAGCAGCTTGCCCATGACGGCGGGAGACACAGATACGCAGTATTTT. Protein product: CASSLPMTAGDTDTQYF.

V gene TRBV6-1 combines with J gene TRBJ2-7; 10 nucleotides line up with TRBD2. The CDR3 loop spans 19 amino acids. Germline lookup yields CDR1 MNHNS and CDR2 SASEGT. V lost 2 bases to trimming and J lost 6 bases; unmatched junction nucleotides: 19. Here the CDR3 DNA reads TGTGCCAGCAGTGAATGGGCCGGTCTAGCGGGAGCGGATTCTGGCGAGCAGTACTTC. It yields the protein CASSEWAGLAGADSGEQYF.

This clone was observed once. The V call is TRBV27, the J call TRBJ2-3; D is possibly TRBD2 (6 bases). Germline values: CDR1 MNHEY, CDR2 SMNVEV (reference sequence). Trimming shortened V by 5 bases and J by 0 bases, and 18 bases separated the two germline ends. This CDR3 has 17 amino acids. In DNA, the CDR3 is TGTGCCAGCAGTCATCGACTAGTCCCCGCTAGCACAGATACGCAGTATTTT. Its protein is CASSHRLVPASTDTQYF.

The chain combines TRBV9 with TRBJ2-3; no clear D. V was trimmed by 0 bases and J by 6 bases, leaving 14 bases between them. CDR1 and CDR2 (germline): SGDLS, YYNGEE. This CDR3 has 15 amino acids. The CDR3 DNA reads TGTGCCAGCAGCGTAGACCCGCTGGTTGGGGATACGCAGTATTTT. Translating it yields CASSVDPLVGDTQYF.

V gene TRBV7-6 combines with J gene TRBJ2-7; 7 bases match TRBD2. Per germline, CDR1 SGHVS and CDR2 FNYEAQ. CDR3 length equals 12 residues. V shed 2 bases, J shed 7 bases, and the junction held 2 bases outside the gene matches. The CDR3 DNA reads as TGTGCCAGCAGCTTAACCGGGGGGGAGCAGTACTTC. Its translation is CASSLTGGEQYF. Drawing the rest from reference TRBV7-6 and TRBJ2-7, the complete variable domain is GAGVSQSPRYKVTKRGQDVALRCDPISGHVSLYWYRQALGQGPEFLTYFNYEAQQDKSGLPNDRFSAERPEGSISTLTIQRTEQRDSAMYRCASSLTGGEQYFGPGTRLTVT.

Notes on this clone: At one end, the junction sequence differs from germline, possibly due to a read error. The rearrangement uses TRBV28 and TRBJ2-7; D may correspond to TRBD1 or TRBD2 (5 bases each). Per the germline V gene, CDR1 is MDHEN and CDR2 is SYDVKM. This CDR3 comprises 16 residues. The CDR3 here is CASRGFRDQSSSEQYF. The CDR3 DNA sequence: TGTGCCAGCAGAGGATTCCGGGACCAATCCTCCTCCGAGCAGTACTTC. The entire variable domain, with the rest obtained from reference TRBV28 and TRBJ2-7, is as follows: DVKVTQSSRYLVKRTGEKVFLECVQDMDHENMFWYRQDPGLGLRLIYFSYDVKMKEKGDIPEGYSVSREKKERFSLILESASTNQTSMYLCASRGFRDQSSSEQYFGPGTRLTVT.

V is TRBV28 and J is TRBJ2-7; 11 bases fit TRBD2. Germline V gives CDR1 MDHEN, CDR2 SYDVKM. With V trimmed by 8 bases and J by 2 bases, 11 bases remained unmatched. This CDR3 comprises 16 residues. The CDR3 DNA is TGTGCCAGCGGCGCTAGCGGGAGGCTTTCCCCCTACGAGCAGTACTTC. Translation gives CASGASGRLSPYEQYF.

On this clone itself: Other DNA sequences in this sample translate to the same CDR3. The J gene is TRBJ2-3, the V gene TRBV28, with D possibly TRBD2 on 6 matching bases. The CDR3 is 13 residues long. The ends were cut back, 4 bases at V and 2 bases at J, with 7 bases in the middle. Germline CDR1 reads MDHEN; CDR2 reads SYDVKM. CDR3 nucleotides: TGTGCCAGCAGTTCGGGACTCACAGATACGCAGTATTTT. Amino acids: CASSSGLTDTQYF. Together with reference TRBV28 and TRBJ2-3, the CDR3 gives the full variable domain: DVKVTQSSRYLVKRTGEKVFLECVQDMDHENMFWYRQDPGLGLRLIYFSYDVKMKEKGDIPEGYSVSREKKERFSLILESASTNQTSMYLCASSSGLTDTQYFGPGTRLTVL.

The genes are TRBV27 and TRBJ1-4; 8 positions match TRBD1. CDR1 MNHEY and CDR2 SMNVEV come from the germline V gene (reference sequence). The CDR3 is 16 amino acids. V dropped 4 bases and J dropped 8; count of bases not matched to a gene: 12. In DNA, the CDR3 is TGTGCCAGCAGTTCCATTTTCGGACAGGGATGGGAAAAACTGTTTTTT. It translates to CASSSIFGQGWEKLFF. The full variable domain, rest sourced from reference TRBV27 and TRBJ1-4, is EAQVTQNPRYLITVTGKKLTVTCSQNMNHEYMSWYRQDPGLGLRQIYYSMNVEVTDKGDVPEGYKVSRKEKRNFPLILESPSPNQTSLYFCASSSIFGQGWEKLFFGSGTQLSVL.

Here the CDR3 DNA reads TGCGCCAGCAGTTCAGGGTTTCCTGGGGCCAACGTCCTGACTTTC. This encodes CASSSGFPGANVLTF. The rearrangement joins TRBV10-1 to TRBJ2-6; D might be TRBD1 (5 bases). The germline gives CDR1 WNHNN, CDR2 SYGVQD (reference sequence). The CDR3 is 15 amino acids. V was trimmed by 5 bases and J by 2 bases, leaving 10 bases between them.

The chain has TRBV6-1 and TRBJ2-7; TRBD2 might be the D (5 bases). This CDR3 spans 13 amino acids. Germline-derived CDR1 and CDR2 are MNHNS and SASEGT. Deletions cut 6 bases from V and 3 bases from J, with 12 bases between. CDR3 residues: CASRRTDFYEQYF. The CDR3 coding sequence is TGTGCCAGCAGGAGGACTGACTTCTACGAGCAGTACTTC.

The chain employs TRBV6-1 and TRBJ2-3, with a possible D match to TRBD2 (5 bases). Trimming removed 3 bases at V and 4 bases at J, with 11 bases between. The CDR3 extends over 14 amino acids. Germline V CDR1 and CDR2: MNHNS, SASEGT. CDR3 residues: CASSDWQRSDTQYF. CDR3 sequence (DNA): TGTGCCAGCAGTGACTGGCAGCGGTCAGATACGCAGTATTTT.

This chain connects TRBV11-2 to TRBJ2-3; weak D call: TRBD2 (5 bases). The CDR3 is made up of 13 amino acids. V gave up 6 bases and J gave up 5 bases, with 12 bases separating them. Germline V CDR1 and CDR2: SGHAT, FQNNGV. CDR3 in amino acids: CASSLPGGDTQYF. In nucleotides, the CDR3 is TGTGCCAGCAGTCTACCTGGAGGAGATACGCAGTATTTT.

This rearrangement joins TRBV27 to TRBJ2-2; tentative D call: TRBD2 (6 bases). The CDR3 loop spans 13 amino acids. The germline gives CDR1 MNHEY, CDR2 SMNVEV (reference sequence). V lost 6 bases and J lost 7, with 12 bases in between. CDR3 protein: CASSRRELGELFF. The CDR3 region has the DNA TGTGCCAGCAGCCGCCGGGAGCTCGGGGAGCTGTTTTTT.

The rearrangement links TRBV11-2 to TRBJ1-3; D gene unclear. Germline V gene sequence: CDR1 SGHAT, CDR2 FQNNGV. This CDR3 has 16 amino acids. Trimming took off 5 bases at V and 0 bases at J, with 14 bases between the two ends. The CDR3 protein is CASSRTRSSSGNTIYF. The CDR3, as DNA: TGTGCCAGCAGCCGTACGAGGTCTTCCTCTGGAAACACCATATATTTT.

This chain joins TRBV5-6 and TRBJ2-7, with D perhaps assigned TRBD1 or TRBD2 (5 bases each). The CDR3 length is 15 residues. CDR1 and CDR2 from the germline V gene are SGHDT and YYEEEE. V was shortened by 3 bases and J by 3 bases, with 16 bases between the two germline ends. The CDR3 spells CASSSTGPQLYEQYF. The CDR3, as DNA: TGTGCCAGCAGCTCCACGGGGCCCCAACTCTACGAGCAGTACTTC.

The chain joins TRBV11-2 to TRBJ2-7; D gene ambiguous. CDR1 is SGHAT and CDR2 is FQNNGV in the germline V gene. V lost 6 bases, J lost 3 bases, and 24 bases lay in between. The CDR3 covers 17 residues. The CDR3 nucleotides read TGTGCCAGCAGAAAAGATGTGCGTATTTTCGAGAGCTACGAGCAGTACTTC. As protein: CASRKDVRIFESYEQYF.

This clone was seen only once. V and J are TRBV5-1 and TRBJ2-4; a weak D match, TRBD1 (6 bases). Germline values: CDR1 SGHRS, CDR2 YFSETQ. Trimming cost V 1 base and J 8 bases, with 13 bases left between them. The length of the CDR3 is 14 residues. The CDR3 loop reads CASSLRDTGYIQYF. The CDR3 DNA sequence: TGCGCCAGCAGCTTGCGGGACACCGGATACATTCAGTACTTC.

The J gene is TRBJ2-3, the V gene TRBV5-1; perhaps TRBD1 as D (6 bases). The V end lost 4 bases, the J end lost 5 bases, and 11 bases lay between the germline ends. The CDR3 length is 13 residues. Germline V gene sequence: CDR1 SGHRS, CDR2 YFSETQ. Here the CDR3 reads CASSLGAVDTQYF. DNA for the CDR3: TGCGCCAGCAGCCTGGGGGCGGTAGATACGCAGTATTTT.

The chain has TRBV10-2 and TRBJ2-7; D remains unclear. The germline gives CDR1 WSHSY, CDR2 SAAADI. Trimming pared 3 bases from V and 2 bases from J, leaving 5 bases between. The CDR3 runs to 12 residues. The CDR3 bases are TGCGCCAGCAGTGAAATTCCCTACGAGCAGTACTTC. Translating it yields CASSEIPYEQYF.

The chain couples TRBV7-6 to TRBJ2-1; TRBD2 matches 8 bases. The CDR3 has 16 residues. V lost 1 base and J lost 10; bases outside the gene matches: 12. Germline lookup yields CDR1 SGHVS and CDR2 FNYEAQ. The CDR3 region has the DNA TGTGCCAGCAGCTTAGTCCCCACTAGCGGTCCGGGGGAGCAGTTCTTC. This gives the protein CASSLVPTSGPGEQFF.